The T cell receptor beta chain under discussion was sequenced for a study of T cell changes during pregnancy in multiple sclerosis. This table comes from immunoSEQ multiplex PCR, and its TCRdb copy is limited to in-frame clones, with some not included. The sample holds some 100,000 clones, approximately 94% seen once. The CDR3 is made up of 14 amino acids. V was shortened by 5 bases and J by 2 bases, with 10 bases between the two germline ends. Germline V gives CDR1 PRHDT, CDR2 FYEKMQ (reference sequence). Sequenced material: peripheral blood, taken before pregnancy. This clonotype was sampled from a female donor with multiple sclerosis, enrolled in a pregnancy study. V usage is TRBV13 and J usage is TRBJ1-3; D might be TRBD1 (6 bases). The CDR3, as DNA: TGTGCCAGCAGCATACAGGGACCTGGAAACACCATATATTTT. Translating it yields CASSIQGPGNTIYF.